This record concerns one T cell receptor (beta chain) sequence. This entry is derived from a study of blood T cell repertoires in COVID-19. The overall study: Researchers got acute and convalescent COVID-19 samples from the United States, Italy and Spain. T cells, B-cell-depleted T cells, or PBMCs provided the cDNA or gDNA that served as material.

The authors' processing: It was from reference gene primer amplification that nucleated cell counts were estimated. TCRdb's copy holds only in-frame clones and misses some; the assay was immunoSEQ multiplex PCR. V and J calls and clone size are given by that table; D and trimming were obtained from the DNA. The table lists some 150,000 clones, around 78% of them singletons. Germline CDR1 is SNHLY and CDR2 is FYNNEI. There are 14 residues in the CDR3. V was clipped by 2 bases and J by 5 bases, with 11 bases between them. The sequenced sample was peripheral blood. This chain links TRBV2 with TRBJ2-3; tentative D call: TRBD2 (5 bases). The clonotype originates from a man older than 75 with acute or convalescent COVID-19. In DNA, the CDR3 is TGTGCCAGCAGTGAACGACCGGGGAGAGATACGCAGTATTTT. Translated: CASSERPGRDTQYF.